These 15 T cell receptor beta chains were sequenced from one sample in a study of post-analysis software for immune sequencing data. The TCR beta cDNA libraries carried unique molecular identifiers. TCRdb analysed the PCR reads with MiXCR anew, one entry per CDR3 protein. The table has some 240,000 distinct CDR3 sequences, about 40% seen once. These receptors have no known antigen. Study outcomes and limitations: In patients, TRBV5-6, TRBV5-1 and TRBV20-1 belonged to five TRBV segments found more frequently than in controls.

The source material was blood. These receptors were collected from a girl aged 5 to 17 with multiple sclerosis.

The genes are TRBV20-1 and TRBJ2-5; perhaps TRBD2 as D (6 bases). CDR3 size: 14 residues. The germline gives CDR1 DFQATT, CDR2 SNEGSKA (reference sequence). The V end was cut by 6 bases, the J end by 1 base, with 15 bases between. DNA of the CDR3: TGCAGTGCACAGATCGCTAGCGCCCAAGAGACCCAGTACTTC. Translating gives CSAQIASAQETQYF.

This clonotype was detected many times. The V call is TRBV7-6, the J call TRBJ2-1; 8 bases map to TRBD1. This CDR3 is built from 15 residues. The germline CDR1 and CDR2 sequences are SGHVS and FNYEAQ. V was clipped by 5 bases and J by 3 bases; unmatched bases: 6. CDR3 protein: CASSTGQVHYNEQFF. In DNA form, the CDR3 reads TGTGCCAGCAGCACGGGACAGGTCCACTACAATGAGCAGTTCTTC. Complete variable domain (other parts from reference TRBV7-6 and TRBJ2-1): GAGVSQSPRYKVTKRGQDVALRCDPISGHVSLYWYRQALGQGPEFLTYFNYEAQQDKSGLPNDRFSAERPEGSISTLTIQRTEQRDSAMYRCASSTGQVHYNEQFFGPGTRLTVL.

This clonotype has a handful of counts. The V call is TRBV9, the J call TRBJ1-6, with TRBD1 matching 9 bases. Unmatched junction bases numbered 8, after V lost 1 base and J lost 9 bases. Looked up from germline, CDR1 is SGDLS and CDR2 is YYNGEE. The CDR3 extends over 16 amino acids. The CDR3 reads CASSVSETGGRSPLHF. The CDR3 DNA follows: TGTGCCAGCAGCGTATCCGAGACAGGGGGACGTTCACCCCTCCACTTT.

This clonotype was picked up many times. The V call is TRBV6-5, the J call TRBJ2-7; 7 nucleotides match TRBD1. J lost 0 bases, V lost 5 bases, and 4 bases had no gene match. The CDR3 runs to 14 residues. Per germline, CDR1 MNHEY and CDR2 SVGAGI. The CDR3 reads CASSTGQASYEQYF. The CDR3 DNA reads as TGTGCCAGCAGTACCGGACAGGCCTCCTACGAGCAGTACTTC.

Many counts were recorded for this clonotype. The rearrangement uses TRBV20-1 and TRBJ2-1; a possible D gene is TRBD2 (5 bases). CDR1 is DFQATT, CDR2 SNEGSKA, per germline (reference sequence). V gave up 0 bases and J gave up 3 bases, with 12 bases separating them. The CDR3 has 15 amino acids. The CDR3 region has the DNA TGCAGTGCTAGAGATCTAGACGGGGACTACAATGAGCAGTTCTTC. Residues: CSARDLDGDYNEQFF.

At least ten counts were recorded for this clonotype. The rearrangement links TRBV20-1 to TRBJ1-2; TRBD1 agrees at 10 bases. Germline V gene data show CDR1 as DFQATT and CDR2 as SNEGSKA (reference sequence). The CDR3 spans 15 residues. The V segment lost 3 bases and the J segment 8 bases; nucleotides outside the gene matches: 12. The CDR3 region is CSARGQGRVRGGYTF. The CDR3 DNA follows: TGCAGTGCTAGGGGACAGGGGCGGGTCCGAGGCGGCTACACCTTC.

The chain links TRBV7-9 to TRBJ2-7; maybe TRBD1 (5 bases). Germline CDR1 is SEHNR and CDR2 is FQNEAQ (reference sequence). This CDR3 region has 12 residues. The V end lost 5 bases, the J end lost 3 bases, and 8 bases lay between the germline ends. This CDR3 reads CASSNDSYEQYF. DNA of the CDR3: TGTGCCAGCAGCAACGACAGCTACGAGCAGTACTTC.

Comment on this clonotype: This may be a read error, as it is one base from a much larger clone. The rearrangement links TRBV10-3 to TRBJ2-7; 8 positions agree with TRBD1. Germline lookup yields CDR1 ENHRY and CDR2 SYGVKD. Trimming took 7 bases from V and 7 from J; bases not matched to a gene: 21. This CDR3 comprises 17 residues. This CDR3 is CAITGTGFRGSYNEQYF. The CDR3 region has the DNA TGTGCCATCACCGGGACAGGCTTTCGGGGCTCCTACAATGAGCAGTACTTC.

This clonotype appeared many times. The chain recombines TRBV7-2 with TRBJ2-5; TRBD2 is a possible D gene (6 bases). V was shortened by 1 base and J by 3 bases, with 9 bases between the two germline ends. CDR3 length equals 14 residues. The V gene's germline CDR1 is SGHTA and CDR2 FQGNSA. The CDR3 is CASSLGGRKETQYF. The CDR3 DNA is TGTGCCAGCAGCTTAGGTGGGAGGAAAGAGACCCAGTACTTC.

The rearrangement uses TRBV10-3 and TRBJ2-7; no clear D gene. Trimming pared 4 bases from V and 0 bases from J, leaving 7 bases between. Germline V CDR1 and CDR2: ENHRY, SYGVKD. The CDR3 contains 13 residues. CDR3 DNA: TGTGCCATCAGTGGCCAGACCTCCTACGAGCAGTACTTC. Protein: CAISGQTSYEQYF.

Only a few counts were recorded for this clonotype. The CDR3 protein is CASNSRTGGGVNTEAFF. The CDR3 DNA reads as TGCGCCAGCAACAGCCGGACAGGGGGCGGCGTGAACACTGAAGCTTTCTTT. The chain couples TRBV5-1 to TRBJ1-1, with 11 positions matching TRBD1. J gave up 0 bases and V 6 bases, and 10 bases lay outside the gene matches. CDR3 size: 17 residues. Germline CDR1 SGHRS, CDR2 YFSETQ.

The V call is TRBV29-1, the J call TRBJ2-3; 7 bases map to TRBD1. The CDR3 covers 14 residues. Germline V gene sequence: CDR1 SQVTM, CDR2 ANQGSEA. With V trimmed by 4 bases and J by 1 base, 5 bases remained unmatched. CDR3 in DNA: TGCAGCGTTGTCCATGACAGGGGCACAGATACGCAGTATTTT. Translation: CSVVHDRGTDTQYF.

With respect to this clonotype: This may be a read error, as it is one base from a much larger clone. The chain joins TRBV21-1 to TRBJ2-7. TRBV21-1 is a known pseudogene. The CDR3 runs to 10 residues. The CDR3 DNA reads as TGTGCCAGCATGAGCTACGAGCAGTACTTC. It yields the protein CASMSYEQYF.

The chain joins TRBV7-9 to TRBJ1-2, with 8 bases aligning to TRBD1. V lost 0 bases to trimming and J lost 6 bases; unmatched junction nucleotides: 12. Germline CDR1 SEHNR, CDR2 FQNEAQ (reference sequence). There are 17 residues in the CDR3. CDR3 sequence: CASSLAPGQVFGDGYTF. CDR3 nucleotides: TGTGCCAGCAGCTTAGCGCCGGGACAGGTATTTGGCGATGGCTACACCTTC.

The chain joins TRBV28 to TRBJ1-1; a possible D gene is TRBD1 (5 bases). V was shortened by 3 bases and J by 1 base, with 15 bases between the two germline ends. The germline V gene has CDR1 MDHEN and CDR2 SYDVKM. The CDR3 extends over 16 amino acids. For the CDR3, the DNA is TGTGCCAGCAGTTTCCCGGACATCCGGTGGAACACTGAAGCTTTCTTT. Its protein is CASSFPDIRWNTEAFF.